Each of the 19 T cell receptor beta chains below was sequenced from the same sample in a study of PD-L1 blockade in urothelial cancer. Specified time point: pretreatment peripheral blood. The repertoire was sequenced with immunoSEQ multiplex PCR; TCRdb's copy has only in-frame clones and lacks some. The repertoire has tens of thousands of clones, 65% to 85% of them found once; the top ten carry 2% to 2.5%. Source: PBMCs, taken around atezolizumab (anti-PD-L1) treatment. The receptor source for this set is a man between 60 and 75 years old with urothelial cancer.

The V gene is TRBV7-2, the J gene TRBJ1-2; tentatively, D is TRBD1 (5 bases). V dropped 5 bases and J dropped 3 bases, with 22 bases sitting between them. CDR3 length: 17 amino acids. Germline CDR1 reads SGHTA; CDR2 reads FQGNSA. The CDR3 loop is CASSKGRVQVRDYGYTF. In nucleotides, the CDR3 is TGTGCCAGCAGCAAGGGTCGGGTACAGGTCCGGGACTATGGCTACACCTTC.

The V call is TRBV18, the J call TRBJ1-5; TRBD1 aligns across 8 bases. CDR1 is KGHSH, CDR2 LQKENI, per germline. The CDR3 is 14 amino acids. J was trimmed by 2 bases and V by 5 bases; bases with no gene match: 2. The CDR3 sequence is CASSSDRGNQPQHF. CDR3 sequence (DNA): TGTGCCAGCTCATCGGACAGGGGCAATCAGCCCCAGCATTTT.

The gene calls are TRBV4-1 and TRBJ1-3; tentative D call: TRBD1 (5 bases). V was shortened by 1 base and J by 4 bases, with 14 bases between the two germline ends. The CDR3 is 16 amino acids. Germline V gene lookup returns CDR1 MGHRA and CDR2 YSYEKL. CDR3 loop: CASSQVGRQLGNTIYF. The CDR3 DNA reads TGCGCCAGCAGCCAAGTGGGAAGACAGTTGGGAAACACCATATATTTT.

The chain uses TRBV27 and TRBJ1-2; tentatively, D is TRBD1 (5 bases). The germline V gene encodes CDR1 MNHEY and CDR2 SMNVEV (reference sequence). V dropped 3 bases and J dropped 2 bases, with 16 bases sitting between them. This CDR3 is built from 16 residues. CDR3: CASSFRSGVTNYGYTF. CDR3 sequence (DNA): TGTGCCAGCAGTTTCCGGTCGGGGGTCACCAACTATGGCTACACCTTC.

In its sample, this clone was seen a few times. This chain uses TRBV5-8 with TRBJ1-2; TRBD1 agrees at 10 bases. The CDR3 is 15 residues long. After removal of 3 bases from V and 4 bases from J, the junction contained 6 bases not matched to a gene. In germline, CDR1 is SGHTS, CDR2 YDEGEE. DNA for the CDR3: TGTGCCAGCAGCTGGGGCGGGACAGGGGCCTATGGCTACACCTTC. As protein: CASSWGGTGAYGYTF.

In nucleotides, the CDR3 is TGTGCCAGCAGCCGTGAAGGGGTGGCGGGAAGTGGCACAGATACGCAGTATTTT. Translation gives CASSREGVAGSGTDTQYF. The chain recombines TRBV7-2 with TRBJ2-3; D possibly corresponds to TRBD2 (6 bases). With 5 bases removed from V and 1 base from J, the gap between germline ends came to 22 bases. The germline CDR1 and CDR2 sequences are SGHTA and FQGNSA. This CDR3 spans 18 amino acids.

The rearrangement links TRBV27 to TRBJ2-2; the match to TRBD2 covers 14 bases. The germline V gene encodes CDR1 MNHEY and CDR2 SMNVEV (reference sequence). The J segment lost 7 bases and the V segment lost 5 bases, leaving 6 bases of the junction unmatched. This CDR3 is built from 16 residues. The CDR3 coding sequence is TGTGCCAGCAGTAGAGCCGGGACTAGCGGGAGCGGGGAGCTGTTTTTT. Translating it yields CASSRAGTSGSGELFF.

The CDR3 spells CAWSGSRDRGAREQYF. CDR3 DNA: TGTGCCTGGAGTGGATCCCGGGACAGGGGGGCGAGGGAGCAGTACTTC. This rearrangement joins TRBV30 to TRBJ2-7; TRBD1 agrees at 11 bases. Germline lookup yields CDR1 GTSNPN and CDR2 SVGIG (reference sequence). J was trimmed by 7 bases and V by 1 base; bases with no gene match: 12. This CDR3 has 16 amino acids.

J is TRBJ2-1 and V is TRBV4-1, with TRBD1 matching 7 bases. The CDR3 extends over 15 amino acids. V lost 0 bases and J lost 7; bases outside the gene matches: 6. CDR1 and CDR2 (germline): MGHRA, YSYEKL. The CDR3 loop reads CASSQEFRGLNEQFF. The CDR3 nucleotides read TGCGCCAGCAGCCAAGAGTTCAGGGGGTTGAATGAGCAGTTCTTC.

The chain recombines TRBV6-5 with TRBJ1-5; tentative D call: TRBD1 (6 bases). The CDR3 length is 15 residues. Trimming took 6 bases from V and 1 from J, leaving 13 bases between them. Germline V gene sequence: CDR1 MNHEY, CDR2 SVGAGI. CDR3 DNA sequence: TGTGCCAGCAGAACCGACAGGACCAGCAATCAGCCCCAGCATTTT. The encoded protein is CASRTDRTSNQPQHF.

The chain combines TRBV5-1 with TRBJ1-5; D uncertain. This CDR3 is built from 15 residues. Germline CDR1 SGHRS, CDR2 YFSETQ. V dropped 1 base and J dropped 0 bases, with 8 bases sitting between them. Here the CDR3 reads CASSLLPDSNQPQHF. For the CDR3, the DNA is TGCGCCAGCAGCTTGCTACCTGATAGCAATCAGCCCCAGCATTTT.

This chain's CDR3 is CASSISWAGQLGNQPQHF. The CDR3 DNA sequence: TGTGCCAGTAGTATCTCCTGGGCAGGGCAATTGGGCAATCAGCCCCAGCATTTT. The rearrangement uses TRBV19 and TRBJ1-5; possible D gene TRBD1, 5 bases. Germline loops: CDR1 LNHDA, CDR2 SQIVND (reference sequence). The CDR3 totals 18 residues. V was cut by 3 bases and J by 2 bases, with 20 bases left in between.

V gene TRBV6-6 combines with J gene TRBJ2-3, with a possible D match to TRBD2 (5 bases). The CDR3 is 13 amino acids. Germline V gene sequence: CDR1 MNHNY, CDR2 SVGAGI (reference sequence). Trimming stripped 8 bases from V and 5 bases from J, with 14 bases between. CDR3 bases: TGTGCCAGCGGGTTGCGACGGGGAGATACGCAGTATTTT. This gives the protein CASGLRRGDTQYF.

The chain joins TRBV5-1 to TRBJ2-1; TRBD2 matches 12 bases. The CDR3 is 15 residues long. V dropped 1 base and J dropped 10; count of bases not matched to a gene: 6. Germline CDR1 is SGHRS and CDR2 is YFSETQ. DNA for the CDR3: TGCGCCAGCAGCTTGTCTAGCGGGAGGGCCATCGAGCAGTTCTTC. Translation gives CASSLSSGRAIEQFF.

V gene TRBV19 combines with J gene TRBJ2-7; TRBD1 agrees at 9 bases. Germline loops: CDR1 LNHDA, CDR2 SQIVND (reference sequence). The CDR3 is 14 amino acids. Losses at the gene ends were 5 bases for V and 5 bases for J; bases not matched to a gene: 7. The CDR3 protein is CASSSRTGANEQYF. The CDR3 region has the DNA TGTGCCAGTAGTTCGCGGACAGGGGCGAACGAGCAGTACTTC.

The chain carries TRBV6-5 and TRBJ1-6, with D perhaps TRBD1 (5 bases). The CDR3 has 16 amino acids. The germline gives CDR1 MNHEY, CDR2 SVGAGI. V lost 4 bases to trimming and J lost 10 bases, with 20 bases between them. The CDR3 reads CASSWTGQSGGSPLHF. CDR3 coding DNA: TGTGCCAGCAGTTGGACCGGGCAATCGGGGGGGTCACCCCTCCACTTT.

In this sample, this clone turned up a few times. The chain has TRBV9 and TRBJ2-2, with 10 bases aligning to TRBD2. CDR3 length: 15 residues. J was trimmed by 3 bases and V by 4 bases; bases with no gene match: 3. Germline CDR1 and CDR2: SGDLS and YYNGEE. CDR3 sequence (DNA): TGTGCCAGCAGCCCAAGCGGGAGGGACACCGGGGAGCTGTTTTTT. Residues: CASSPSGRDTGELFF.

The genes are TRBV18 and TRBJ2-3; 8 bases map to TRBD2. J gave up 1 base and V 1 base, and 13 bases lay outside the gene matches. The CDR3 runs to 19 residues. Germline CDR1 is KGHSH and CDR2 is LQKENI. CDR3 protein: CASSPQRTSLTGGTDTQYF. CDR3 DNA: TGTGCCAGCTCACCACAAAGGACTAGCTTGACGGGTGGCACAGATACGCAGTATTTT.

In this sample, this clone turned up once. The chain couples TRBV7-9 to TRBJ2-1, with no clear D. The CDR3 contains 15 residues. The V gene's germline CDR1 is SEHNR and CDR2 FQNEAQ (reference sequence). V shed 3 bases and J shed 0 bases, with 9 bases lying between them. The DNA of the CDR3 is TGTGCCAGCAGCTTTGACATTAGCTCCTACAATGAGCAGTTCTTC. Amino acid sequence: CASSFDISSYNEQFF.